The present T cell receptor (beta chain) was sequenced within a study of T cells in Graves' hyperthyroidism and ophthalmopathy (dated by TCRdb to 2018 to 2020). Looking at the study overall: Peripheral blood samples were taken at initial diagnosis, before any treatment was given. To identify TCR V-J signatures that set the groups apart, the researchers used a discovery cohort of 100 patients, made up of roughly 40 with Graves' ophthalmopathy and some 58 with stable Graves' hyperthyroidism. Whether ophthalmopathy could be predicted prospectively was tested in an independent validation cohort made up of roughly 20 hyperthyroidism patients plus 17 patients who later progressed to ophthalmopathy. For training and testing, the roughly 97 patients in the discovery cohort were randomly divided in a 7:3 ratio. In six Graves' hyperthyroidism patients, the study also compared T-cell repertoires from thyroid tissue with T-cell repertoires from blood. Once sampling was done, hyperthyroidism patients were given methimazole at a starting dose of 30 mg daily, whereas ophthalmopathy patients were given high-dose intravenous methylprednisolone. The paper reports TCR Vbeta CDR3 sequencing of 135 peripheral blood samples: some 41 ophthalmopathy, roughly 80 hyperthyroidism and about 17 progressor patients. What the work shows at the level of the full study, not this receptor alone: During validation, the model predicted progression to ophthalmopathy a median of around 6 months ahead of onset, with roughly 65% sensitivity and 72% to 85% specificity. Most expanded thyroid clonotypes (frequency above 0.001) were also detected in blood, suggesting blood repertoires may reflect thyroid immune responses. No statistical method was used to fix the sample size in advance, and group allocation was not hidden from the investigators. In cross-validation, a model built on a 13 V-J signature told ophthalmopathy apart from stable hyperthyroidism with 85% to 90% sensitivity and about 81% specificity, and in testing the same model reached 80%/75%.

The TCR beta CDR3 regions were amplified from the RNA transcripts. A first-round RT-PCR of the TCR CDR3 used the HTBI primer set with the Qiagen OneStep RT-PCR kit. The libraries were constructed in a second round of multiplex PCR and then size-selected and purified. Libraries were sequenced paired-end with 100 bp reads on an Illumina HiSeq2000. The paper's data handling went like this. SOAPnuke was used to process the raw data, with reads discarded if the reads contained adapters or uncalled bases, had a mean Phred below 15, or lacked an exact constant-primer or identifier match. High-quality paired reads were merged with COPE v1.2.5, and unique nucleotide sequences were defined as clonotypes. Clonotypes were aligned to IMGT TRBV, TRBD and TRBJ reference segments using MiTCR v1.1. The analysis was restricted to V-J combinations with a frequency above 0.0001, which together covered 99% to 99.2% of the repertoires. A TCS score was defined as the ratio of F50 (clonal expansion) to E x V (chaos), with BLOSUM62-based TCRdist applied between CDR3 peptides within each V-J. Welch's t-statistics and random forest reduced roughly 540 V-J features to 13, which were used in a naive Bayes classifier (R e1071). The public reads were reanalyzed by TCRdb: fastp trimming at Q25, MiXCR alignment, in-frame beta chains only. Rows are combined by CDR3 protein, so each entry shows the most common genes and DNA. TCRdb, not the original authors, processed these V and J calls. The sample records roughly 180,000 distinct CDR3 sequences, about a sixth of which are singletons. Under 35% of the sample lies in the top ten.

Stable Graves' hyperthyroidism was defined as no progression to ophthalmopathy during 18 months of follow-up. Hyperthyroidism patients were aged 18 to 65 years and newly diagnosed, with disease duration of less than 2 months. Patients with uncontrolled infections, other autoimmune diseases, pregnancy or lactation were excluded. Diagnoses were based on clinical symptoms, serum thyroxine and TRAb, thyroid ultrasound and orbital computed tomography. Ficoll-Paque density gradient centrifugation was used to isolate PBMCs from about 10 ml of fresh peripheral blood. Trizol reagent was used to extract total RNA, and RNA quality was then checked on an Agilent 2100 Bioanalyzer. This clonotype was counted ten times or more. Its specific antigen is unknown. There are no base qualities to consult, and no much larger clone falls within one base. The trim is 0 bases for V and 2 bases for J, with a gap of 8 bases between the germline ends. From the cysteine up to the phenylalanine, the CDR3 has a length of 15 residues. The DNA shown is the 45-base CDR3, in frame from base 1. CDR1 and CDR2 were assigned from the germline V gene as MNHEY and SVGAGI.

The TCR originated in a woman in her 50s with Graves' hyperthyroidism. The sequencing input was blood. Recombination linked TRBV6-5 to TRBJ1-5; a confident D gene designation cannot be given. The CDR3 is CASSYSHRGNQPQHF. The DNA reads TGTGCCAGCAGTTACTCGCACAGAGGCAATCAGCCCCAGCATTTT.